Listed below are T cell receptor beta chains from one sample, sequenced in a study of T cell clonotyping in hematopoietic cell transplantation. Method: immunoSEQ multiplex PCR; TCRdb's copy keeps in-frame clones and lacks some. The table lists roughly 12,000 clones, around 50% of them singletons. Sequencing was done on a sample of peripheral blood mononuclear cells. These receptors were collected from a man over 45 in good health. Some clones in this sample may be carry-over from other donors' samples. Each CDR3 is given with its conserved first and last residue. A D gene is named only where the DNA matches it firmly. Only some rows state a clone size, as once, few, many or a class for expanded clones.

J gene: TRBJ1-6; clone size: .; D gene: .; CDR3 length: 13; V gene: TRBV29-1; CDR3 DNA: TGCAGCGTAAGAGATAATTATAATTCACCCCTCCACTTT; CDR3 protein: CSVRDNYNSPLHF
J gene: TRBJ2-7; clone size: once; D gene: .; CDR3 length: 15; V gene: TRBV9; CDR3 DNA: TGTGCCAGCAGCCCACACGAGGGCCCAACCTACGAGCAGTACTTC; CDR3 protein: CASSPHEGPTYEQYF
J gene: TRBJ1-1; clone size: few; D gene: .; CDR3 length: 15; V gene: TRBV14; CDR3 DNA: TGTGCCAGCAGCCAAGGATTATACAGCAACACTGAAGCTTTCTTT; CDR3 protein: CASSQGLYSNTEAFF
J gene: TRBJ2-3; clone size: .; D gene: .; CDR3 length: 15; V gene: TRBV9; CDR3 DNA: TGTGCCAGCACCCCGGAGGCTAGTTGGACAGATACGCAGTATTTT; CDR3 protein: CASTPEASWTDTQYF
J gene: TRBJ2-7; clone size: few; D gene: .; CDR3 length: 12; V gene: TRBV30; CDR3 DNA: TGTGCCTGGAGTTTGACTGACTACGAGCAGTACTTC; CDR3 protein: CAWSLTDYEQYF
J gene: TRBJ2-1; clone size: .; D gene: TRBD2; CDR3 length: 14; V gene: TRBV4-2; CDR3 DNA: TGTGCCAGCAGCCAAGTCGCAAGCGGGAGTGAGCAGTTCTTC; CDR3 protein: CASSQVASGSEQFF
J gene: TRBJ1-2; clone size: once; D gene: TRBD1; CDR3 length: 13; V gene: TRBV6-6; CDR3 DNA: TGTGCCAGCAGTACCCGGGACAGGGAAGGCTACACCTTC; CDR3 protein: CASSTRDREGYTF
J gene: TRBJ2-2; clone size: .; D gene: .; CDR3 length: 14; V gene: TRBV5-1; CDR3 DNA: TGCGCCAGCAGCCCTTCCCTTGGGGCCGGGGAGCTGTTTTTT; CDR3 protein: CASSPSLGAGELFF
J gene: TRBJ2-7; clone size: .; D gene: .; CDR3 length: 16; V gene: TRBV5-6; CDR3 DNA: TGTGCCAGCAGCTTGGTATTATCAGGGTCGGACTACGAGCAGTACTTC; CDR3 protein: CASSLVLSGSDYEQYF
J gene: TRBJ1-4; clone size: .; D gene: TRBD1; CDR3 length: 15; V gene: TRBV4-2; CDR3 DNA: TGTGCCAGCAGCCAAGGGGACAGGGTTAGTGAAAAACTGTTTTTT; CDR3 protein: CASSQGDRVSEKLFF
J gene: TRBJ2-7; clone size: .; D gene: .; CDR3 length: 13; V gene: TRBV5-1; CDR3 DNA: TGCGCCAGCAGCTTGGATGCGGTAAGGGAGCAGTACTTC; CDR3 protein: CASSLDAVREQYF
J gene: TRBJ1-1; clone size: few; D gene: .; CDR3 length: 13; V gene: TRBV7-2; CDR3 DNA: TGTGCCAGCAGCTTAGAGGGGAACACTGAAGCTTTCTTT; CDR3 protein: CASSLEGNTEAFF
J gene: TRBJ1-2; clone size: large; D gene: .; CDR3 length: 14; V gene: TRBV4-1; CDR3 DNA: TGCGCCAGCAGCCAAGGACACCACGACTATGGCTACACCTTC; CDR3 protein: CASSQGHHDYGYTF
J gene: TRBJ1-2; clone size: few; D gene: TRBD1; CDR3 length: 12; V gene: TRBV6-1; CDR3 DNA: TGTGCCAGCAGACAGGGGGTAGTGGGCTACACCTTC; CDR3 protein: CASRQGVVGYTF
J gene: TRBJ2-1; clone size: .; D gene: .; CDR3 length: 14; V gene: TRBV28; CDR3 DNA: TGTGCCAGCAGTCTACCGGACGGGAACAATGAGCAGTTCTTC; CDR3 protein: CASSLPDGNNEQFF
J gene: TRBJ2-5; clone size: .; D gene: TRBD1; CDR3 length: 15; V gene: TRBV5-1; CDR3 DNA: TGCGCCAGCAGCTTGGGGGGCGACAGGGTTGAGACCCAGTACTTC; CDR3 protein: CASSLGGDRVETQYF
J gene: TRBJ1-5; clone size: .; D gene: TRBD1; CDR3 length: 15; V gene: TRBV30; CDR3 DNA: TGTGCCTGGAGTAAGATGGGGACAGGGGATCAGCCCCAGCATTTT; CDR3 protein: CAWSKMGTGDQPQHF
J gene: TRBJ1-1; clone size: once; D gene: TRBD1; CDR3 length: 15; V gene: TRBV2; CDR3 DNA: TGTGCCAGGGAGGGGGCCGGGGAGCGGAACACTGAAGCTTTCTTT; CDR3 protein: CAREGAGERNTEAFF
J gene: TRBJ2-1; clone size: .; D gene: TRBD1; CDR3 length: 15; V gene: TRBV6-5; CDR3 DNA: TGTGCCAGCAGTGGCCCCGGGACAGGGAAGAATGAGCAGTTCTTC; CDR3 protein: CASSGPGTGKNEQFF
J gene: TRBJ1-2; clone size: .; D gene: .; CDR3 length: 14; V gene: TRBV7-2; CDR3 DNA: TGTGCCAGCAGCTTAGGGGTGACTAACTATGGCTACACCTTC; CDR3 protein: CASSLGVTNYGYTF
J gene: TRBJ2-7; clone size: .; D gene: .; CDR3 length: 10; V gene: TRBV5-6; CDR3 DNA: TGTGCCAGCAGCCATTACGAGCAGTACTTC; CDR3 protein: CASSHYEQYF
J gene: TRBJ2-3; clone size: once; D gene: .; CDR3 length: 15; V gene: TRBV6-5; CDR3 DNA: TGTGCCAGCACCTCCCGGTTTTCTTCCACAGATACGCAGTATTTT; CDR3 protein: CASTSRFSSTDTQYF
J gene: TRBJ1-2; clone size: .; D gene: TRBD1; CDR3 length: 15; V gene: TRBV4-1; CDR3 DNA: TGCGCCAGCAGCCAAGCACAGGGGGCTAAACTTGGCTACACCTTC; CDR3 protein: CASSQAQGAKLGYTF
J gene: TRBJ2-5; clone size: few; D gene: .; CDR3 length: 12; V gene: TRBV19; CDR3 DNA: TGTGCCAGTAGTATAGTTTCCGGGACCCAGTACTTC; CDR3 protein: CASSIVSGTQYF
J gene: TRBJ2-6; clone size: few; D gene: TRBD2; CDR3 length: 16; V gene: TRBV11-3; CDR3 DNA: TGTGCCAGCAGCTTAGTCGGGGGGTCTGGGGCCAACGTCCTGACTTTC; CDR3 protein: CASSLVGGSGANVLTF
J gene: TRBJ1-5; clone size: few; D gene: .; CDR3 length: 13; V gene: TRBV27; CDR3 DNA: TGTGCCAGCAGGCTGGGGGCCAATCAGCCCCAGCATTTT; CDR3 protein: CASRLGANQPQHF
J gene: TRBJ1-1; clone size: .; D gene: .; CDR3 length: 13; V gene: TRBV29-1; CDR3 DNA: TGCAGCGTTGACGTTTGGGACAACGCTGAAGCTTTCTTT; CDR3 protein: CSVDVWDNAEAFF
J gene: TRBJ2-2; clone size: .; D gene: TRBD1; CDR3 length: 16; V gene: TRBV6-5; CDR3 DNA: TGTGCCAGCAGTTATTGGGACAGGGGGCCCACCGGGGAGCTGTTTTTT; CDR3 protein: CASSYWDRGPTGELFF
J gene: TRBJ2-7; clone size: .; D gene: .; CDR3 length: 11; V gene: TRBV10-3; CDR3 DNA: TGTGCCATGGGGAGTTATCGGGAGCAGTACTTC; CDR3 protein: CAMGSYREQYF
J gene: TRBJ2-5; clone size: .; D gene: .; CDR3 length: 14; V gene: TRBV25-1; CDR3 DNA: TGTGCCAGCAGTGGGTTAGCGGTCCAAGAGACCCAGTACTTC; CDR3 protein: CASSGLAVQETQYF
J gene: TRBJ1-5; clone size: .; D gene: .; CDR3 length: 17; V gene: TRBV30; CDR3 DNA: TGTGCCTGGAGTCCCCAGAAGGGAGGGATCGTCAATCAGCCCCAGCATTTT; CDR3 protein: CAWSPQKGGIVNQPQHF
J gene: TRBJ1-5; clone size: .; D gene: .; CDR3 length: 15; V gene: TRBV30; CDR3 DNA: TGTGCCTGGAGTTTCCCCGGGACTGGGGGGTCGCCCCAGCATTTT; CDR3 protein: CAWSFPGTGGSPQHF
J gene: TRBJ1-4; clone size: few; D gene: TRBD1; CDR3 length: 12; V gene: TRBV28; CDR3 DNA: TGTGCCAGCGGGACAGGGTCTGAAAAACTGTTTTTT; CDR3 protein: CASGTGSEKLFF
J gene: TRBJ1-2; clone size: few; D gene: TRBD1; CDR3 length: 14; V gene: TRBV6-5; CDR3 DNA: TGTGCCAGCAGTTACTCGACGGGACAGGGTGGCTACACCTTC; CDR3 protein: CASSYSTGQGGYTF
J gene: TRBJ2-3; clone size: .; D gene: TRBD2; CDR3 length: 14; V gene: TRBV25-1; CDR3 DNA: TGTGCCAGCACCCGGACTAGCGACACAGATACGCAGTATTTT; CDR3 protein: CASTRTSDTDTQYF
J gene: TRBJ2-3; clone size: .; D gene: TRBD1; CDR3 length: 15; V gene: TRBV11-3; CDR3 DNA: TGTGCCAGCAGCTCTCGACAGGGGGCCACAGATACGCAGTATTTT; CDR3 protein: CASSSRQGATDTQYF
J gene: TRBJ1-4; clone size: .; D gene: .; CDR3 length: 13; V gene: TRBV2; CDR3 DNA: TGTGCCAGCAGCTCGCAGACGGGAGAAAAACTGTTTTTT; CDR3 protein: CASSSQTGEKLFF
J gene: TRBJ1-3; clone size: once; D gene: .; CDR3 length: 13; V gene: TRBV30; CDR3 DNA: TGTGCCTGGAATCGAGGGTCTGGAAACACCATATATTTT; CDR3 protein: CAWNRGSGNTIYF
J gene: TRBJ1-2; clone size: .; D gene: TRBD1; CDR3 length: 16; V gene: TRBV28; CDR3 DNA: TGTGCCAGCAGTTCACCGGGACAGGGGCGAATCTATGGCTACACCTTC; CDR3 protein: CASSSPGQGRIYGYTF
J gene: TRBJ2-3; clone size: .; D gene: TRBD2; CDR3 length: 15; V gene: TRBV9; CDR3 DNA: TGTGCCAGCAGCGCCCGACTAGCGGGATCAGATACGCAGTATTTT; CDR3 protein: CASSARLAGSDTQYF
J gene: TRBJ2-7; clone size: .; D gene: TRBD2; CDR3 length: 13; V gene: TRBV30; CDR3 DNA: TGTGCCTGGAACCCCGGGGGGGCCTACGAGCAGTACTTC; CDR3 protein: CAWNPGGAYEQYF